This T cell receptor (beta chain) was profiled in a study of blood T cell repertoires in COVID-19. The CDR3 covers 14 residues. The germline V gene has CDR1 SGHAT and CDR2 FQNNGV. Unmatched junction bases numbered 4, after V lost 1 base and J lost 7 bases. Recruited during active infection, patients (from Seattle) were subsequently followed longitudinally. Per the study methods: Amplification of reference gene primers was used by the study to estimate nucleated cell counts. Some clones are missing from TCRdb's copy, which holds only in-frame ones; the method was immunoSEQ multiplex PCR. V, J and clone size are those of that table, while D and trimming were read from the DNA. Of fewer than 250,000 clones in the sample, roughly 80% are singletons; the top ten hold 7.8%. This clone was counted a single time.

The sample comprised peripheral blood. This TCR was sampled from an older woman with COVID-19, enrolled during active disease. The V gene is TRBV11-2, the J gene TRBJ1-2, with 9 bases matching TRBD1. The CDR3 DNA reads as TGTGCCAGCAGCTTAGCCGGGACAGGGTTTGGCTACACCTTC. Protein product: CASSLAGTGFGYTF.